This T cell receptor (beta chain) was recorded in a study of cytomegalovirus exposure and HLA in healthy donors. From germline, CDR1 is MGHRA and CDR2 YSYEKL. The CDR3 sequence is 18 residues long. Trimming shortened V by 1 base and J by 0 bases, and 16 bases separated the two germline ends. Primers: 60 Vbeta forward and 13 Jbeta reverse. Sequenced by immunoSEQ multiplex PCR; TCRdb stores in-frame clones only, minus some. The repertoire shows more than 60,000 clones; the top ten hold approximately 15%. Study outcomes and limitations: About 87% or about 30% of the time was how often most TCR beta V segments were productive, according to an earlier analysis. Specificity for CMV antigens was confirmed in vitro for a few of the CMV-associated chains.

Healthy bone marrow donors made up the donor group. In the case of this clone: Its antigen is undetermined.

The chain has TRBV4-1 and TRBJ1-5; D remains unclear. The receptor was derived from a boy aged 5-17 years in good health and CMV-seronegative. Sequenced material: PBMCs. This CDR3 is CASSQVPEGRYSNQPQHF. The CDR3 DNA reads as TGCGCCAGCAGCCAAGTCCCCGAGGGCCGGTATAGCAATCAGCCCCAGCATTTT.